Below, 26 T cell receptor beta chains from the same sample are listed, as sequenced in a study of blood T cells in healthy people across ages. A second PCR, run for roughly 6 to 11 cycles, used a sample-barcoded 5' primer plus a J-beta primer mix. TCRdb analysed the 5' RACE reads with MiXCR anew, one entry per CDR3 protein. The repertoire consists of fewer than 1.5 million distinct CDR3 sequences, with 42% occurring once and the leading ten covering 7.9%. Sequences were obtained from blood. The receptor set was obtained from a young woman in good health.

With respect to this clonotype: The junction departs from the called germline gene at one end, perhaps through a read error. This chain uses TRBV4-1 with TRBJ2-7, with a tentative D call TRBD2 (5 bases). Germline CDR1 reads MGHRA; CDR2 reads YSYEKL. The CDR3 is 16 residues long. Here the CDR3 DNA reads TGCGCCAGCAGCCAAGATCAGCCGGACTGGGCCTATGAGCAGTACTTC. Its protein is CASSQDQPDWAYEQYF.

The chain couples TRBV10-3 to TRBJ2-3; D not certain. This CDR3 has 14 amino acids. V gave up 5 bases and J gave up 1 base, with 10 bases separating them. The V gene's germline CDR1 is ENHRY and CDR2 SYGVKD. This CDR3 reads CAISLGIGTDTQYF. For the CDR3, the DNA is TGTGCCATCAGTCTGGGGATTGGCACAGATACGCAGTATTTT.

The chain combines TRBV5-8 with TRBJ2-3; tentatively, D is TRBD1 (6 bases). The germline V gene encodes CDR1 SGHTS and CDR2 YDEGEE. CDR3 size: 15 residues. Trimming left V 7 bases short and J 5 bases short, with 20 bases between. CDR3 DNA sequence: TGTGCCAGCGGAAGGGGGAGCGGTGGGATAGATACGCAGTATTTT. Translated, it gives CASGRGSGGIDTQYF.

V and J are TRBV15 and TRBJ1-6; tentative D call: TRBD1 (5 bases). Per germline, CDR1 LNHNV and CDR2 YYDKDF (reference sequence). This CDR3 has 14 amino acids. The V gene lost 8 bases and the J gene lost 8 bases, with 16 bases spanning the gap. This CDR3 reads CATARGFVDSPLHF. The CDR3 DNA is TGTGCCACCGCAAGGGGTTTTGTGGATTCACCCCTCCACTTT.

This chain joins TRBV20-1 and TRBJ2-5; 12 bases align to TRBD2. The DNA end favors TRBJ2-7, so the J call may be wrong. Germline V gene data show CDR1 as DFQATT and CDR2 as SNEGSKA (reference sequence). This CDR3 has 15 residues. CDR3 in DNA: TGCAGTGCTACCACTGGACTAGCGGGACCCAACGAGCAGTACTTC. Protein product: CSATTGLAGPNEQYF.

This clonotype was counted a few times. The gene calls are TRBV6-1 and TRBJ2-1; D gene ambiguous. The CDR3 totals 13 residues. Trimming cost V 5 bases and J 6 bases, with 11 bases left between them. In germline, CDR1 is MNHNS, CDR2 SASEGT. This CDR3 reads CASSTPNSNEQFF. DNA for the CDR3: TGTGCCAGCAGTACTCCCAACTCCAATGAGCAGTTCTTC.

This clonotype was seen only a few times. Here the CDR3 DNA reads TGCAGTGCTAGACCCGGGACAAACCAAGAGACCCAGTACTTC. Translating gives CSARPGTNQETQYF. V and J are TRBV20-1 and TRBJ2-5; a possible D gene is TRBD1 (6 bases). Germline loops: CDR1 DFQATT, CDR2 SNEGSKA (reference sequence). V was pared by 2 bases and J by 0 bases, with 10 bases between. This CDR3 contains 14 residues.

The genes are TRBV6-2 or TRBV6-3 and TRBJ2-7, with 7 nucleotides matching TRBD1. V trimming: 6 bases; J trimming: 2 bases; junction bases outside the gene matches: 10. The CDR3 runs to 15 residues. The V gene's germline CDR1 is MNHEY and CDR2 SVGEGT. CDR3 bases: TGTGCCAGCAGATCACCTGCTGGGACAGCCTACGAGCAGTACTTC. This codes for CASRSPAGTAYEQYF.

This rearrangement joins TRBV12-3 or TRBV12-4 to TRBJ2-7, with TRBD1 identical over 9 bases. The CDR3 has 15 amino acids. The junction had 9 bases not matched to a gene; V was cut back by 5 bases and J by 4 bases. CDR3 DNA: TGTGCCAGCAGTCGCACCGGGACAGGGTTTTACGAGCAGTACTTC. It translates to CASSRTGTGFYEQYF.

The chain employs TRBV9 and TRBJ1-6; D gene ambiguous. Germline lookup yields CDR1 SGDLS and CDR2 YYNGEE. Trimming shortened V by 4 bases and J by 7 bases, and 15 bases separated the two germline ends. The CDR3 spans 15 residues. The CDR3 here is CASSPNSGLNSPLHF. CDR3 coding DNA: TGTGCCAGCAGCCCGAATTCCGGGCTAAATTCACCCCTCCACTTT. The variable domain in full, with the rest retrieved from reference TRBV9 and TRBJ1-6, is DSGVTQTPKHLITATGQRVTLRCSPRSGDLSVYWYQQSLDQGLQFLIQYYNGEERAKGNILERFSAQQFPDLHSELNLSSLELGDSALYFCASSPNSGLNSPLHFGNGTRLTVT.

This chain joins TRBV5-1 and TRBJ2-4; a possible D gene is TRBD1 (6 bases). The germline V and J ends were trimmed by 0 bases and 1 base, with 14 bases remaining between them. From germline, CDR1 is SGHRS and CDR2 YFSETQ. The CDR3 contains 17 residues. CDR3 DNA sequence: TGCGCCAGCAGCTTGGACAGGGAAGGAGGTGCCAAAAACATTCAGTACTTC. It is translated as CASSLDREGGAKNIQYF.

The chain has TRBV2 and TRBJ2-5; D possibly corresponds to TRBD2 (5 bases). TRBJ2-7 explains the end of the DNA better; the J call may be wrong. Germline CDR1 reads SNHLY; CDR2 reads FYNNEI. This CDR3 is 15 amino acids long. The chain's CDR3 is CASSEMRDGAYEQYF. The CDR3 coding sequence is TGTGCCAGCAGTGAAATGAGGGATGGGGCCTACGAGCAGTACTTC.

The chain links TRBV7-2 to TRBJ1-1, with D hard to call. The CDR3 runs 16 residues. Trimming took 2 bases from V and 5 from J, leaving 18 bases between them. CDR1 and CDR2 (germline): SGHTA, FQGNSA. CDR3 in amino acids: CASSLFSPRLSTEAFF. The CDR3 coding sequence is TGTGCCAGCAGCTTATTTAGTCCTCGGCTAAGTACTGAAGCTTTCTTT.

The rearrangement joins TRBV21-1 to TRBJ1-6; TRBD1 is the table's D call, not checked against the DNA. TRBV21-1 is a listed pseudogene. The CDR3 consists of 19 residues. The CDR3 bases are TGTGCCAGCAGCAAAACGAGGACCACGGACAGGTTCTACAATTCACCCCTCCACTTT. It is translated as CASSKTRTTDRFYNSPLHF.

The genes are TRBV7-9 and TRBJ1-1; no reliable D call. This CDR3 is 12 amino acids long. CDR1 and CDR2 from the germline V gene are SEHNR and FQNEAQ (reference sequence). V gave up 4 bases and J gave up 11 bases, with 14 bases separating them. CDR3 DNA sequence: TGTGCCAGCAGCTCAGCAGGCTCGACGGCTTTCTTT. Translation gives CASSSAGSTAFF.

This clonotype was observed a few times. The rearrangement uses TRBV2 and TRBJ2-1, with 12 bases matching TRBD2. V shed 3 bases and J 12 bases; nucleotides not matched to a gene: 6. The CDR3 runs 14 residues. Germline V CDR1 and CDR2: SNHLY, FYNNEI. The CDR3 sequence: CASSETSGRGRQFF. The CDR3 DNA follows: TGTGCCAGCAGTGAGACTAGCGGGAGAGGGAGGCAGTTCTTC.

This clonotype was counted between two and nine times. The chain is built from TRBV20-1 and TRBJ2-1; TRBD2 aligns across 7 bases. Germline V lookup: CDR1 DFQATT, CDR2 SNEGSKA (reference sequence). V was pared by 4 bases and J by 7 bases, with 7 bases of the junction left unmatched. The CDR3 spans 13 residues. In nucleotides, the CDR3 is TGCAGTGCTAAACTAGCGTTGGGGAATGAGCAGTTCTTC. This codes for CSAKLALGNEQFF.

The V gene is TRBV30, the J gene TRBJ2-7; D remains ambiguous. Per germline, CDR1 GTSNPN and CDR2 SVGIG (reference sequence). Trimming stripped 0 bases from V and 3 bases from J, with 15 bases between. This CDR3 contains 15 residues. This chain's CDR3 is CAWSVGGTLRYEQYF. The CDR3 DNA follows: TGTGCCTGGAGTGTAGGTGGAACACTTCGCTACGAGCAGTACTTC.

This chain joins TRBV5-1 and TRBJ2-1; the match to TRBD1 covers 8 bases. The J call may be wrong; the DNA end is better matched by TRBJ2-7. The CDR3 has 16 amino acids. Germline assignment: CDR1 SGHRS and CDR2 YFSETQ. CDR3 in amino acids: CASSLAGTGAYNEQYF. For the CDR3, the DNA is TGCGCCAGCAGCTTGGCAGGGACAGGAGCCTACAATGAGCAGTACTTC.

This clonotype has more than one count but fewer than ten. V and J are TRBV20-1 and TRBJ2-3; D gene ambiguous. The V gene lost 0 bases and the J gene lost 1 base, with 11 bases spanning the gap. Per germline, CDR1 DFQATT and CDR2 SNEGSKA (reference sequence). The CDR3 totals 15 residues. The CDR3 coding sequence is TGCAGTGCTAGAGATACGGGTTGGGGCACAGATACGCAGTATTTT. Its translation: CSARDTGWGTDTQYF.

There are a few counts of this clonotype. The chain's CDR3 is CASSELGTGGRQPQHF. CDR3 coding DNA: TGTGCCAGCAGTGAATTGGGGACAGGGGGCCGTCAGCCCCAGCATTTT. The chain joins TRBV6-1 to TRBJ1-5; 12 bases align to TRBD1. CDR1 is MNHNS and CDR2 is SASEGT in the germline V gene. V lost 2 bases and J lost 6; bases outside the gene matches: 5. The CDR3 is 16 amino acids.

This chain links TRBV5-6 with TRBJ2-3; D possibly matches TRBD1 or TRBD2 (6 bases each). CDR3 length: 17 amino acids. Trimming pared 1 base from V and 0 bases from J, leaving 15 bases between. Germline V CDR1 and CDR2: SGHDT, YYEEEE. CDR3 residues: CASSLFWGAGSTDTQYF. The CDR3 DNA reads as TGTGCCAGCAGCTTGTTTTGGGGGGCTGGAAGCACAGATACGCAGTATTTT.

This clonotype was observed a few times. The chain has TRBV10-3 and TRBJ2-5, with TRBD1 matching 10 bases. Germline loops: CDR1 ENHRY, CDR2 SYGVKD. J gave up 7 bases and V 4 bases, and 6 bases lay outside the gene matches. The CDR3 is 14 amino acids. The CDR3 nucleotides are TGTGCCATCAGTGCGGACAGGGGGGTGGGGACCCAGTACTTC. This sequence encodes CAISADRGVGTQYF.

The chain carries TRBV30 and TRBJ2-7; TRBD2 agrees at 8 bases. Near its end, the DNA agrees better with TRBJ2-5, so the J call may be wrong. This CDR3 region has 12 residues. From germline, CDR1 is GTSNPN and CDR2 SVGIG (reference sequence). The CDR3 DNA reads TGTGCCTGGAGTGGCGGGGGGGAGACCCAGTACTTC. Residues: CAWSGGGETQYF.

This clonotype showed up many times. J is TRBJ2-5 and V is TRBV4-1; perhaps TRBD1 as D (6 bases). Germline V gene sequence: CDR1 MGHRA, CDR2 YSYEKL. V lost 1 base and J lost 5, with 14 bases in between. The CDR3 totals 15 residues. CDR3 coding DNA: TGCGCCAGCAGCCAAGTGCCCCCTCAGGGGGAGACCCAGTACTTC. This codes for CASSQVPPQGETQYF.

This clonotype was observed a few times. The gene calls are TRBV7-9 and TRBJ1-2; weak D call: TRBD1 (5 bases). Trimming removed 2 bases from V and 0 bases from J, with 10 bases in between. Germline V gene data show CDR1 as SEHNR and CDR2 as FQNEAQ (reference sequence). The CDR3 covers 15 residues. CDR3 coding DNA: TGTGCCAGCAGCTTATTCCAGGGTACTAACTATGGCTACACCTTC. Amino acid sequence: CASSLFQGTNYGYTF.